This T cell receptor (beta chain) was retrieved from a study of identifying expanded T cells in peripheral blood. Study-wide results and limits: Two-week clone count variance significantly increased as total template count grew. About 1.3 clones differed between technical replicates, versus around 16 and 19 over time.

V lost 0 bases and J 7 bases, leaving 12 bases between the germline ends. Germline lookup yields CDR1 LGHNA and CDR2 YSLEER. CDR3 length equals 14 residues. Collection occurred without any documented infections or immune events in donors. Assay used: immunoSEQ multiplex PCR; TCRdb lists only in-frame clones, some missing. The sample holds 80,000 to 90,000 clones; about 91% are singletons and the top ten take approximately 2.8%. Of note for this clone: Its antigen is not known.

This chain uses TRBV4-3 with TRBJ1-2; D remains ambiguous. The TCR originated in a person aged 18-69 years in good health. Sequencing was performed on blood. The DNA of the CDR3 is TGCGCCAGCAGCCAAGATCGTGAGGGCGTTGGCTACACCTTC. This gives the protein CASSQDREGVGYTF.